These 27 T cell receptor beta chains came from one sample sequenced in a study of CD8+CD57+ T cells in acquired aplastic anemia. TCR beta VDJ and CDR3 profiles were obtained from a genomic DNA template. TCRdb independently ran MiXCR on the reads; one entry per CDR3 protein. Of about 64,000 distinct CDR3 sequences in the sample, roughly 58% were seen once. Material for sequencing was sorted CD4+, CD8+, or CD8+CD57+ T cells (not recorded which) from PBMCs. Receptors originate from a human donor in good health, serving as a control.

The V call is TRBV19, the J call TRBJ1-2; 8 nucleotides match TRBD1. After removal of 5 bases from V and 5 bases from J, the junction contained 10 bases not matched to a gene. The length of the CDR3 is 15 residues. Germline V lookup: CDR1 LNHDA, CDR2 SQIVND (reference sequence). CDR3 sequence reads: CASSEDRGLLYGYTF. CDR3 in DNA: TGTGCCAGTAGTGAAGACAGGGGTTTGCTTTATGGCTACACCTTC. Based on the CDR3 plus reference TRBV19 and TRBJ1-2, the full variable domain is DGGITQSPKYLFRKEGQNVTLSCEQNLNHDAMYWYRQDPGQGLRLIYYSQIVNDFQKGDIAEGYSVSREKKESFPLTVTSAQKNPTAFYLCASSEDRGLLYGYTFGSGTRLTVV.

J is TRBJ2-7 and V is TRBV7-3, with TRBD2 as a possible D gene (7 bases). V shed 6 bases and J shed 3 bases, with 12 bases lying between them. The germline V gene encodes CDR1 SGHTA and CDR2 FQGTGA. The CDR3 spans 13 residues. CDR3 bases: TGTGCCAGCAGGGCGGGGGCCTTCTACGAGCAGTACTTC. The encoded protein is CASRAGAFYEQYF.

This chain uses TRBV25-1 with TRBJ2-7, with D possibly TRBD2 on 6 matching bases. This CDR3 region has 13 residues. V was cut by 1 base and J by 6 bases, with 10 bases left in between. The V gene's germline CDR1 is MGHDK and CDR2 SYGVNS. Here the CDR3 reads CASSESGGTEQYF. In DNA form, the CDR3 reads TGTGCCAGCAGTGAATCTGGGGGGACCGAGCAGTACTTC.

This clonotype showed up just once. One junction end disagrees with the germline gene, perhaps due to a read error. The rearrangement links TRBV14 to TRBJ2-5; no definite D call. Per germline, CDR1 SGHDN and CDR2 FVKESK. CDR3 length: 11 residues. The CDR3 reads CACSLTETQYF. CDR3 bases: TGTGCCTGCAGCCTAACAGAGACTCAGTACTTC.

In the case of this clonotype: This CDR3 fails to terminate in the conserved phenylalanine or tryptophan, so it likely reflects a read error. It is unclear where the CDR3 begins or ends on the DNA, so no DNA is shown, and the CDR3 is as TCRdb lists it. The J gene is TRBJ2-7, the V gene TRBV5-1; TRBD2 is taken as the D call from the table, unchecked against the DNA. The CDR3 adds up to 9 amino acids, both ends counted. Germline V gene lookup returns CDR1 SGHRS and CDR2 YFSETQ. The CDR3 here is CASSNGLAG.

The genes are TRBV2 and TRBJ1-5; perhaps TRBD1 as D (5 bases). Trimming pared 6 bases from V and 6 bases from J, leaving 27 bases between. Germline CDR1 SNHLY, CDR2 FYNNEI. The CDR3 is 18 amino acids. CDR3 sequence reads: CASSRDYGGPNPGQPQHF. In DNA, the CDR3 is TGTGCCAGCAGCAGGGATTACGGGGGACCCAACCCAGGTCAGCCCCAGCATTTT.

This clonotype was found a few times. The junction and the germline gene differ at one end; a read error may be behind it. In DNA, the CDR3 is TGTGCTAGCAGCTTCGGCAGTGGGACTGAAGCTTTCTTT. Translation gives CASSFGSGTEAFF. The chain combines TRBV7-7 with TRBJ1-1, with no clear D. The germline CDR1 and CDR2 sequences are SSHAT and FNYEAQ (reference sequence). This CDR3 has 13 amino acids.

The chain carries TRBV4-1 and TRBJ2-7; 10 nucleotides match TRBD1. The CDR3 covers 15 residues. CDR1 and CDR2 from the germline V gene are MGHRA and YSYEKL. V trimming: 0 bases; J trimming: 5 bases; junction bases outside the gene matches: 4. The CDR3 nucleotides are TGCGCCAGCAGCCAAGACGGGACAGGGGCAAACGAGCAGTACTTC. Protein product: CASSQDGTGANEQYF.

The CDR3 DNA is TGTGCCAGCAGCTCGGACCTCTACGAGCAGTTCGTC. It yields the protein CASSSDLYEQFV. The chain has TRBV7-9 and TRBJ2-7; D not certain. Germline V gene sequence: CDR1 SEHNR, CDR2 FQNEAQ (reference sequence). The CDR3 totals 12 residues.

As concerns this clonotype: A read error is possible here, since a much larger clone lies one base away. This chain uses TRBV30 with TRBJ2-2; tentatively, D is TRBD2 (5 bases). The CDR3 is made up of 15 amino acids. Trimming removed 1 base at V and 3 bases at J, with 12 bases between. Germline V CDR1 and CDR2: GTSNPN, SVGIG (reference sequence). The CDR3 DNA reads as TGTGCCTGGAGTGGTGGGAGTCGGTACACCGGGGAGCTGTTTTTT. As protein: CAWSGGSRYTGELFF. The full variable domain, with the rest looked up from reference TRBV30 and TRBJ2-2, is SQTIHQWPATLVQPVGSPLSLECTVEGTSNPNLYWYRQAAGRGLQLLFYSVGIGQISSEVPQNLSASRPQDRQFILSSKKLLLSDSGFYLCAWSGGSRYTGELFFGEGSRLTVL.

The chain carries TRBV11-2 and TRBJ1-2; possibly TRBD1 for D (6 bases). The CDR3 extends over 16 amino acids. V lost 2 bases and J lost 4, with 17 bases in between. Germline CDR1 and CDR2: SGHAT and FQNNGV. DNA for the CDR3: TGTGCCAGCAGCTTATGGGGCAGGGGTAATAGCTATGGCTACACCTTC. Its translation is CASSLWGRGNSYGYTF.

J is TRBJ2-5 and V is TRBV29-1; D is uncertain. V was shortened by 2 bases and J by 3 bases, with 13 bases between the two germline ends. CDR1 SQVTM and CDR2 ANQGSEA come from the germline V gene. The CDR3 runs 14 residues. The CDR3 coding sequence is TGCAGCGTTGAATTTGGGCAGGTTGAAGAGACCCAGTACTTC. It translates to CSVEFGQVEETQYF.

This clonotype was seen only a few times. The rearrangement uses TRBV29-1 and TRBJ2-7, with 11 bases aligning to TRBD1. Germline CDR1 and CDR2: SQVTM and ANQGSEA. The CDR3 is 15 residues long. V dropped 7 bases and J dropped 6; count of bases not matched to a gene: 14. CDR3 protein: CSASSSGTGGFEQYF. The CDR3 DNA reads as TGCAGCGCCAGCAGCTCCGGGACAGGGGGTTTCGAGCAGTACTTC.

In the case of this clonotype: A much bigger clone sits one base away, suggesting this may be a read error. The chain links TRBV4-2 to TRBJ2-3; D is undetermined. The germline gives CDR1 LGHNA, CDR2 YNFKEQ. V gave up 4 bases and J gave up 3 bases, with 14 bases separating them. The CDR3 runs 15 residues. CDR3 sequence: CASSRASAGTDTQYF. The CDR3 DNA reads as TGTGCCAGCAGCCGGGCTAGTGCAGGTACAGATACGCAGTATTTT.

This chain connects TRBV29-1 to TRBJ2-1, with D perhaps given as TRBD1 or TRBD2 (5 bases each). This CDR3 contains 14 residues. Germline lookup yields CDR1 SQVTM and CDR2 ANQGSEA. V was shortened by 4 bases and J by 2 bases, with 12 bases between the two germline ends. Written as DNA, the CDR3 is TGCAGCGTTGGGGGCGGGTTAACCTACAATGAGCAGTTCTTC. Protein: CSVGGGLTYNEQFF.

This clonotype was seen at least ten times. V and J are TRBV20-1 and TRBJ2-3; TRBD2 agrees at 8 bases. The CDR3 is 14 residues long. V was clipped by 1 base and J by 2 bases; unmatched bases: 2. Germline CDR1 reads DFQATT; CDR2 reads SNEGSKA (reference sequence). Here the CDR3 reads CSARVSGVTDTQYF. The CDR3, as DNA: TGCAGTGCTAGAGTTAGCGGGGTCACAGATACGCAGTATTTT.

The chain uses TRBV6-1 and TRBJ1-5; 7 bases agree with TRBD1. The V and J ends lost 6 bases and 4 bases, in that order; junction bases with no gene match: 9. Germline CDR1 reads MNHNS; CDR2 reads SASEGT. The CDR3 loop spans 15 amino acids. The CDR3 loop is CASSRHGQANQPQHF. The CDR3 DNA reads as TGTGCCAGCAGCCGCCACGGACAGGCTAATCAGCCCCAGCATTTT.

The rearrangement links TRBV7-9 to TRBJ1-1; 7 bases are a match to TRBD1. Trimming at V came to 5 bases and at J to 3 bases, leaving 6 bases not matched to a gene. Per germline, CDR1 SEHNR and CDR2 FQNEAQ (reference sequence). The CDR3 spans 14 residues. This CDR3 reads CASSRQGVDTEAFF. The CDR3 DNA is TGTGCCAGCAGCCGACAGGGAGTTGACACTGAAGCTTTCTTT.

There are many counts of this clonotype. DNA for the CDR3: TGTGCCAGCAGCAGACAGGGATCTACCTACGAGCAGTACTTC. This codes for CASSRQGSTYEQYF. V usage is TRBV11-2 and J usage is TRBJ2-7, with 7 bases identical to TRBD1. The CDR3 has 14 residues. Looked up from germline, CDR1 is SGHAT and CDR2 is FQNNGV. V was pared by 5 bases and J by 2 bases, with 6 bases of the junction left unmatched.

The chain couples TRBV9 to TRBJ1-5, with a possible D match to TRBD1 (6 bases). The ends were cut back, 0 bases at V and 4 bases at J, with 11 bases in the middle. CDR1 SGDLS and CDR2 YYNGEE come from the germline V gene. This CDR3 has 15 amino acids. The CDR3 DNA reads TGTGCCAGCAGCGTAGAAGGGGGGCATAATCAGCCCCAGCATTTT. Translation: CASSVEGGHNQPQHF.

V is TRBV29-1 and J is TRBJ1-5; the D gene is possibly TRBD1 (5 bases). The CDR3 spans 16 residues. CDR1 SQVTM and CDR2 ANQGSEA come from the germline V gene. Trimming removed 4 bases at V and 3 bases at J, with 19 bases between. The CDR3 protein is CSVVRQGERANQPQHF. The CDR3 coding sequence is TGCAGCGTTGTTCGGCAGGGTGAGAGGGCCAATCAGCCCCAGCATTTT.

This clonotype was seen more than once but under ten times. This sequence joins TRBV2 and TRBJ2-1; D may be TRBD2 (6 bases). Germline V gives CDR1 SNHLY, CDR2 FYNNEI. The CDR3 contains 12 residues. With 9 bases removed from V and 2 bases from J, the gap between germline ends came to 8 bases. CDR3 sequence reads: CARTGAYNEQFF. In DNA form, the CDR3 reads TGTGCCAGAACGGGAGCCTACAATGAGCAGTTCTTC. The complete variable domain, with remaining parts taken from reference TRBV2 and TRBJ2-1, reads EPEVTQTPSHQVTQMGQEVILRCVPISNHLYFYWYRQILGQKVEFLVSFYNNEISEKSEIFDDQFSVERPDGSNFTLKIRSTKLEDSAMYFCARTGAYNEQFFGPGTRLTVL.

There are many counts of this clonotype. The chain carries TRBV7-2 and TRBJ2-1, with D unresolved. V was shortened by 5 bases and J by 3 bases, with 8 bases between the two germline ends. The CDR3 spans 13 residues. Germline values: CDR1 SGHTA, CDR2 FQGNSA. The CDR3 bases are TGTGCCAGCAGCCTCGCCCTCTACAATGAGCAGTTCTTC. As protein: CASSLALYNEQFF.

This clonotype has ten or more counts. The rearrangement uses TRBV3-1 and TRBJ1-5; TRBD1 matches 7 bases. CDR3 length: 15 amino acids. V lost 1 base, J lost 5 bases, and 5 bases stayed unmatched. Germline lookup yields CDR1 LGHDT and CDR2 YNNKEL (reference sequence). The CDR3 loop reads CASSQGTGQHQPQHF. CDR3 sequence (DNA): TGTGCCAGCAGCCAAGGGACAGGACAACATCAGCCCCAGCATTTT.

Ten or more counts support this clonotype. The genes are TRBV27 and TRBJ1-2; perhaps TRBD1 as D (6 bases). The CDR3 totals 14 residues. V was cut by 6 bases and J by 5 bases, with 16 bases left in between. Germline V CDR1 and CDR2: MNHEY, SMNVEV (reference sequence). CDR3 bases: TGTGCCAGCAGACCCCGGACAGCCTCTTATGGCTACACCTTC. Translation: CASRPRTASYGYTF.

This clonotype was seen repeatedly, ten times or more. This rearrangement joins TRBV4-2 to TRBJ2-1, with 10 bases identical to TRBD2. CDR1 and CDR2 from the germline V gene are LGHNA and YNFKEQ. This CDR3 has 15 residues. V trimming: 0 bases; J trimming: 6 bases; junction bases outside the gene matches: 2. This CDR3 reads CASSQEAGGSNEQFF. The CDR3 DNA is TGTGCCAGCAGCCAAGAAGCGGGGGGGAGCAATGAGCAGTTCTTC.

Concerning this clonotype itself: A read error may explain this, as a much larger clone is one base away. The chain has TRBV30 and TRBJ1-1, with a tentative D call TRBD1 (5 bases). Germline V lookup: CDR1 GTSNPN, CDR2 SVGIG (reference sequence). The CDR3 sequence is 14 residues long. In DNA, the CDR3 is TGTGCCCGGAGTGTATCGGGGGGGGACACTGAAGCTTTCTTT. It translates to CARSVSGGDTEAFF.